What follows are 17 T cell receptor beta chains derived from one specimen sequenced in a study of T cell responses to AZD1222 COVID-19 vaccine. The data were produced by immunoSEQ multiplex PCR, yet TCRdb's version contains in-frame clones alone and is incomplete. The data contain about 200,000 clones, about 92% of them singletons. The sample was peripheral blood, taken 28 days after the second dose of the MenACWY control vaccine. The receptors here all came from an adult who received the MenACWY meningococcal vaccine as a control.

The V call is TRBV7-9, the J call TRBJ2-4; the match to TRBD2 covers 8 bases. J lost 5 bases, V lost 5 bases, and 11 bases had no gene match. Germline lookup yields CDR1 SEHNR and CDR2 FQNEAQ (reference sequence). The CDR3 is 16 amino acids. As DNA, the CDR3 is TGTGCCAGCAGCCCCGGGGTAGCGGGAAGGGAAAACATTCAGTACTTC. This codes for CASSPGVAGRENIQYF.

This sequence joins TRBV7-2 and TRBJ2-7; D perhaps matches TRBD2 (6 bases). Trimming cost V 1 base and J 1 base, with 8 bases left between them. Germline CDR1 is SGHTA and CDR2 is FQGNSA. The CDR3 is made up of 14 amino acids. CDR3 residues: CASSLGAGSYEQYF. The CDR3 DNA sequence: TGTGCCAGCAGCTTAGGCGCGGGATCCTACGAGCAGTACTTC.

This clone was found once. This chain joins TRBV7-3 and TRBJ1-2, with 8 positions matching TRBD1. The germline V gene encodes CDR1 SGHTA and CDR2 FQGTGA. The V and J ends lost 4 bases and 4 bases, in that order; junction bases with no gene match: 11. CDR3 length: 16 amino acids. The CDR3 region is CASSSTGTGNVYGYTF. The CDR3 bases are TGTGCCAGCAGCTCCACCGGGACAGGAAACGTCTATGGCTACACCTTC.

This chain connects TRBV2 to TRBJ1-1; TRBD1 is a possible D gene (6 bases). CDR3 length: 17 residues. The V end was cut by 0 bases, the J end by 0 bases, with 14 bases between. CDR1 is SNHLY and CDR2 is FYNNEI in the germline V gene. Here the CDR3 reads CASSEAPPGHLNTEAFF. CDR3 coding DNA: TGTGCCAGCAGTGAAGCACCACCGGGACATTTGAACACTGAAGCTTTCTTT.

The chain couples TRBV12-3 or TRBV12-4 to TRBJ1-1; the D is unclear. The CDR3 length is 12 residues. V lost 5 bases and J 9 bases, leaving 13 bases between the germline ends. The CDR3 coding sequence is TGTGCCAGCAGTAACCAGGCTGCGAAAGCTTTCTTT. Protein sequence: CASSNQAAKAFF.

This chain connects TRBV3-1 (or the pseudogene TRBV3-2) to TRBJ1-1, with a tentative D call TRBD1 (5 bases). Trimming took 4 bases from V and 7 from J, leaving 13 bases between them. The CDR3 runs to 13 residues. Per the germline V gene, CDR1 is LGHDT and CDR2 is YNNKEL (reference sequence). In DNA form, the CDR3 reads TGTGCCAGCAGCCTTAAGGACGGGGGTGAAGCTTTCTTT. This gives the protein CASSLKDGGEAFF.

This clone occurred once. The chain has TRBV5-5 and TRBJ2-1; TRBD2 is a possible D gene (5 bases). Germline V gene data show CDR1 as SGHKS and CDR2 as YYEKEE (reference sequence). V lost 4 bases to trimming and J lost 5 bases, with 10 bases between them. The CDR3 sequence is 13 residues long. This CDR3 is CASSPRADNEQFF. The CDR3 DNA sequence: TGTGCCAGCAGCCCGAGGGCTGACAATGAGCAGTTCTTC.

The V gene is TRBV10-1, the J gene TRBJ2-2; 8 nucleotides agree with TRBD1. V shed 8 bases, J shed 7 bases, and the junction held 3 bases outside the gene matches. This CDR3 has 12 residues. Germline CDR1 is WNHNN and CDR2 is SYGVQD (reference sequence). In nucleotides, the CDR3 is TGCGCCAGCGGGACAGGTTTCGGGGAGCTGTTTTTT. Its translation: CASGTGFGELFF.

The CDR3, as DNA: TGTGCCAGCAGGGAGGGGTGGGGGATGAACACTGAAGCTTTCTTT. This gives the protein CASREGWGMNTEAFF. This chain connects TRBV2 to TRBJ1-1; maybe TRBD1 (5 bases). This CDR3 comprises 15 residues. Trimming cost V 6 bases and J 0 bases, with 14 bases left between them. Germline CDR1 and CDR2: SNHLY and FYNNEI.

V usage is TRBV28 and J usage is TRBJ2-2, with 11 bases that match TRBD2. From germline, CDR1 is MDHEN and CDR2 SYDVKM. The junction had 8 bases not matched to a gene; V was cut back by 3 bases and J by 8 bases. The CDR3 is 16 amino acids. DNA of the CDR3: TGTGCCAGCAGTTTGCGGCTAGCGGGAGGTGTAGGGGAGCTGTTTTTT. Its translation: CASSLRLAGGVGELFF.

The chain is built from TRBV27 and TRBJ1-5; D is uncertain. CDR3 length: 13 residues. In germline, CDR1 is MNHEY, CDR2 SMNVEV (reference sequence). Trimming shortened V by 3 bases and J by 3 bases, and 6 bases separated the two germline ends. The CDR3 here is CASSFSDNQPQHF. The DNA of the CDR3 is TGTGCCAGCAGTTTCAGCGACAATCAGCCCCAGCATTTT.

The chain recombines TRBV12-3 or TRBV12-4 with TRBJ2-2; D unclear. The CDR3 covers 13 residues. Trimming left V 6 bases short and J 2 bases short, with 7 bases between. The DNA of the CDR3 is TGTGCCAGCAGCCCATATAACACCGGGGAGCTGTTTTTT. Protein: CASSPYNTGELFF.

This clone was found a few times. V gene TRBV24-1 combines with J gene TRBJ1-4, with a tentative D call TRBD1 (6 bases). This CDR3 is 15 amino acids long. From germline, CDR1 is KGHDR and CDR2 SFDVKD. V dropped 4 bases and J dropped 8 bases, with 16 bases sitting between them. CDR3 sequence: CATSESSGAEEKLFF. CDR3 nucleotide sequence: TGTGCCACCAGTGAATCTTCAGGGGCGGAAGAAAAACTGTTTTTT.

V usage is TRBV7-8 and J usage is TRBJ2-7, with 10 bases that match TRBD1. The V gene's germline CDR1 is SGHVS and CDR2 FQNEAQ. The CDR3 is made up of 16 amino acids. Trimming took 1 base from V and 2 from J; bases not matched to a gene: 5. CDR3 sequence reads: CASSLGQGAQAYEQYF. CDR3 nucleotides: TGTGCCAGCAGCTTAGGACAGGGGGCGCAGGCCTACGAGCAGTACTTC.

The gene calls are TRBV7-9 and TRBJ1-1, with a possible D match to TRBD1 (5 bases). In germline, CDR1 is SEHNR, CDR2 FQNEAQ (reference sequence). V gave up 5 bases and J gave up 0 bases, with 10 bases separating them. The CDR3 extends over 14 amino acids. The CDR3 spells CASSRDSLNTEAFF. The CDR3 DNA reads TGTGCCAGCAGCCGAGACAGCCTGAACACTGAAGCTTTCTTT.

The V call is TRBV5-1, the J call TRBJ2-3, with TRBD1 matching 7 bases. Germline V gene lookup returns CDR1 SGHRS and CDR2 YFSETQ. The CDR3 contains 14 residues. Trimming cost V 4 bases and J 5 bases; bases outside gene matches: 7. The CDR3 here is CASSLGTVGDTQYF. CDR3 DNA: TGCGCCAGCAGCCTCGGGACAGTAGGAGATACGCAGTATTTT.

V gene TRBV7-2 combines with J gene TRBJ1-1; D is undetermined. The CDR3 is made up of 15 amino acids. Germline V CDR1 and CDR2: SGHTA, FQGNSA. Trimming stripped 5 bases from V and 1 base from J, with 14 bases between. Here the CDR3 reads CASSATANANTEAFF. The CDR3 DNA reads as TGTGCCAGCAGCGCCACGGCGAATGCGAACACTGAAGCTTTCTTT.